Listed below are T cell receptor beta chains from one sample, sequenced in a study of T cell repertoires in aging, cancer and after chemotherapy. MiXCR, applied by TCRdb to the multiplex PCR reads, yields one record per CDR3 protein. The sample lists some 800 distinct CDR3 sequences, over 40% occurring once. Sample: blood. The receptor set was obtained from a human donor with a solid tumor. The conserved cysteine and the conserved F or W are not part of the CDR3 here.

CDR3 length: 13; J gene: TRBJ2-7; V gene: TRBV19; CDR3 protein: ATSPSGTAISEQY
CDR3 length: 13; J gene: TRBJ2-6; V gene: TRBV11-2; CDR3 protein: ASSLQGAGANVLT
CDR3 length: 9; J gene: TRBJ1-2; V gene: TRBV30; CDR3 protein: AWDRGYGYT
CDR3 length: 11; J gene: TRBJ1-2; V gene: TRBV7-2; CDR3 protein: ASSLLGLVGYT
CDR3 length: 12; J gene: TRBJ2-7; V gene: TRBV11-2; CDR3 protein: ASSLGASGSEQY
CDR3 length: 14; J gene: TRBJ2-2; V gene: TRBV5-1; CDR3 protein: ASSLDGGTNTGELF
CDR3 length: 12; J gene: TRBJ2-7; V gene: TRBV20-1; CDR3 protein: SAVRLAGNYEQY
CDR3 length: 12; J gene: TRBJ2-7; V gene: TRBV18; CDR3 protein: ASSGLAGGYEQY
CDR3 length: 14; J gene: TRBJ1-2; V gene: TRBV20-1; CDR3 protein: SARDLLGPGSYGYT
CDR3 length: 12; J gene: TRBJ2-1; V gene: TRBV20-1; CDR3 protein: SALGRAIVHEQF
CDR3 length: 12; J gene: TRBJ2-2; V gene: TRBV29-1; CDR3 protein: SGASGSDTGELF
CDR3 length: 11; J gene: TRBJ2-3; V gene: TRBV6-2/TRBV6-3; CDR3 protein: ASSWDPGDTQY
CDR3 length: 11; J gene: TRBJ1-1; V gene: TRBV5-6; CDR3 protein: ASSLAKGPEAF
CDR3 length: 13; J gene: TRBJ2-3; V gene: TRBV20-1; CDR3 protein: SARVLAGGQHTQY
CDR3 length: 13; J gene: TRBJ2-1; V gene: TRBV5-4; CDR3 protein: ASSLGQGSYNEQF
CDR3 length: 15; J gene: TRBJ2-5; V gene: TRBV13; CDR3 protein: ASSLGPGWSARETQY
CDR3 length: 14; J gene: TRBJ2-5; V gene: TRBV5-4; CDR3 protein: ASSLGSGAIQETQY
CDR3 length: 13; J gene: TRBJ1-1; V gene: TRBV19; CDR3 protein: ASTSFPAMNTEAF
CDR3 length: 12; J gene: TRBJ1-5; V gene: TRBV12-3/TRBV12-4; CDR3 protein: ASTQQGSRQPQH
CDR3 length: 13; J gene: TRBJ1-5; V gene: TRBV6-5; CDR3 protein: ASSSSFLSNQPQH
CDR3 length: 13; J gene: TRBJ1-2; V gene: TRBV6-5; CDR3 protein: ASTPDGTSNYGYT
CDR3 length: 15; J gene: TRBJ2-2; V gene: TRBV5-6; CDR3 protein: ASSLGASGRRTGELF
CDR3 length: 14; J gene: TRBJ2-7; V gene: TRBV27; CDR3 protein: ASSPGLAGGGYEQY
CDR3 length: 13; J gene: TRBJ1-1; V gene: TRBV6-5; CDR3 protein: ASSYLGQGNTEAF
CDR3 length: 9; J gene: TRBJ2-1; V gene: TRBV27; CDR3 protein: ASSSVDEQF
CDR3 length: 10; J gene: TRBJ1-1; V gene: TRBV20-1; CDR3 protein: SARVRNTEAF
CDR3 length: 12; J gene: TRBJ2-7; V gene: TRBV29-1; CDR3 protein: SALDLGVHYEQY
CDR3 length: 11; J gene: TRBJ1-3; V gene: TRBV27; CDR3 protein: ASSLGQGNTIY
CDR3 length: 14; J gene: TRBJ1-2; V gene: TRBV6-5; CDR3 protein: ASSYFGGASGDGYT
CDR3 length: 12; J gene: TRBJ1-5; V gene: TRBV6-5; CDR3 protein: ASREGASHQPQH
CDR3 length: 10; J gene: TRBJ1-2; V gene: TRBV5-4; CDR3 protein: ASSLESYGYT
CDR3 length: 12; J gene: TRBJ2-7; V gene: TRBV5-3; CDR3 protein: ARSSTGKRNEQY
CDR3 length: 11; J gene: TRBJ1-2; V gene: TRBV27; CDR3 protein: ASRATGEFGYT
CDR3 length: 13; J gene: TRBJ1-1; V gene: TRBV5-6; CDR3 protein: ASSRAGLMNTEAF
CDR3 length: 11; J gene: TRBJ1-1; V gene: TRBV29-1; CDR3 protein: SVGTGDYTEAF
CDR3 length: 11; J gene: TRBJ1-5; V gene: TRBV5-6; CDR3 protein: ASSFGQDQPQH
CDR3 length: 12; J gene: TRBJ1-5; V gene: TRBV30; CDR3 protein: AWSAWTANQPQH
CDR3 length: 14; J gene: TRBJ1-4; V gene: TRBV6-5; CDR3 protein: ASSYSHTGVSEKLF
CDR3 length: 15; J gene: TRBJ2-1; V gene: TRBV6-5; CDR3 protein: ASSYSLGQGVDNEQL
CDR3 length: 11; J gene: TRBJ2-7; V gene: TRBV29-1; CDR3 protein: SVPGQGIYEQY
CDR3 length: 12; J gene: TRBJ1-1; V gene: TRBV6-5; CDR3 protein: ASRNPTGLTEAF